Here is one TCR beta chain with its context. This CDR3 has 17 residues. V shed 0 bases and J 10 bases; nucleotides not matched to a gene: 14. CDR1 and CDR2 (germline): SGHTA, FQGNSA. These data originate in a study of shared clonotypes between healthy human individuals. Clones were read by immunoSEQ multiplex PCR, and TCRdb kept only the in-frame ones, dropping some. The table lists just over 2,000,000 clones, 85% to 95% of them singletons, with approximately 0.13% in the top ten. This receptor was identified in a man aged 18 to 29 in good health. Sequenced input: naive CD4+ T cells sorted from blood. Subset denoted: CD45RA+ positively selected. This chain joins TRBV7-2 and TRBJ2-7; 11 nucleotides match TRBD1. CDR3 nucleotide sequence: TGTGCCAGCAGCTTAGCGTCCGGACAGGGGGCAGGAAAGGTTCAGTACTTC. It translates to CASSLASGQGAGKVQYF. The variable domain in full, with the rest retrieved from reference TRBV7-2 and TRBJ2-7, is GAGVSQSPSNKVTEKGKDVELRCDPISGHTALYWYRQSLGQGLEFLIYFQGNSAPDKSGLPSDRFSAERTGGSVSTLTIQRTQQEDSAVYLCASSLASGQGAGKVQYFGPGTRLTVT.